This T cell receptor beta chain was identified in a study of blood T cell repertoires in COVID-19. This clone was picked up a small number of times. Assay used: immunoSEQ multiplex PCR; TCRdb lists only in-frame clones, some missing. The top ten clones hold roughly 3.1% of a sample with about 400,000 clones, around nine tenths of them seen once. Germline V gives CDR1 MNHEY, CDR2 SMNVEV (reference sequence). Trimming took 5 bases from V and 5 from J; bases not matched to a gene: 9. The CDR3 consists of 17 residues. The sample was peripheral blood. V is TRBV27 and J is TRBJ2-1; 13 bases match TRBD2. The receptor was derived from a human donor in a cohort sampled during active COVID-19. Here the CDR3 reads CASSPRTGTSGNNEQFF. The CDR3 nucleotides read TGTGCCAGCAGTCCGCGAACCGGGACTAGCGGGAACAATGAGCAGTTCTTC.